The clone carrying this T cell receptor beta chain was recorded once. The protocol was immunoSEQ multiplex PCR, while the TCRdb copy is restricted to in-frame clones and leaves out a portion. The repertoire holds over a million clones, with over 95% as singletons. The sample belongs to a study of shared clonotypes between healthy human individuals. CDR1 and CDR2 (germline): LNHDA, SQIVND (reference sequence). The CDR3 has 15 residues. With V trimmed by 10 bases and J by 5 bases, 11 bases remained unmatched. The specimen was naive CD4+ T cells sorted from blood. Subset of the sample: CD45RA+ positively selected. This TCR was sampled from a man under 40 in good health. The V call is TRBV19, the J call TRBJ1-5, with 10 bases lining up with TRBD1. Here the CDR3 reads CATRRSGQGHQPQHF. CDR3 DNA sequence: TGTGCCACCCGCCGGTCGGGACAGGGGCATCAGCCCCAGCATTTT. The full variable domain, its missing parts supplied by reference TRBV19 and TRBJ1-5, is DGGITQSPKYLFRKEGQNVTLSCEQNLNHDAMYWYRQDPGQGLRLIYYSQIVNDFQKGDIAEGYSVSREKKESFPLTVTSAQKNPTAFYLCATRRSGQGHQPQHFGDGTRLSIL.